This T cell receptor (beta chain) was identified in a study of CD8 T cells in Susac syndrome. RNA, at about 0.45 to 1 ug, was reverse transcribed with random hexamers. The method of amplification for TCR beta CDR3 was immunoSEQ multiplex PCR, covering 54 Vbeta and 13 Jbeta. TCRdb reanalysed the immunoSEQ multiplex PCR reads using MiXCR and keeps one entry per CDR3 protein. The sample includes tens of thousands of distinct CDR3 sequences, around 95% of them seen just once. The sequenced target, TCR beta, came from blood CD8+ and CD4+ T cells. While CD8+ and CD4+ T cells were isolated negatively, TEMRA cells were enriched by FACS. The ends were cut back, 0 bases at V and 3 bases at J, with 12 bases in the middle. Germline CDR1 is MNHEY and CDR2 is SVGEGT. This CDR3 is built from 15 residues.

This receptor was obtained from a human donor with multiple sclerosis. Sequenced sample: CD8+ T cells from PBMCs. V usage is TRBV6-2 or TRBV6-3 and J usage is TRBJ2-7; D may be TRBD1 or TRBD2 (5 bases each). CDR3 protein: CASSYSILGDYEQYF. The CDR3 DNA sequence: TGTGCCAGCAGTTACTCGATCTTGGGGGACTACGAGCAGTACTTC.